This TCR beta chain emerged from a study of cytomegalovirus exposure and HLA in healthy donors. General observations from the study: Reports credit the classifier with highly specific, highly sensitive diagnosis of cytomegalovirus status.

This table comes from immunoSEQ multiplex PCR, and its TCRdb copy is limited to in-frame clones, with some not included. The profile shows under 110,000 clones, about 85% of them singletons. In the case of this clone: Its antigen is currently unknown.

This clonotype was obtained from a woman aged 18-29 years in good health and CMV-seropositive. The specimen was PBMCs.

CDR3 sequence (DNA): TGTGCCAGCAGCCCAGCGGGGAACCAAGAGACCCAGTACTTC. It yields the protein CASSPAGNQETQYF. The chain has TRBV28 and TRBJ2-5, with 7 nucleotides matching TRBD2. CDR1 is MDHEN, CDR2 SYDVKM, per germline. CDR3 size: 14 residues. V shed 6 bases, J shed 0 bases, and the junction held 4 bases outside the gene matches.